This paragraph covers one T cell receptor (beta chain) sequence. Its antigen is not identified. Profiling relied on immunoSEQ multiplex PCR, and the TCRdb table lists in-frame clones only, not all of them. In the table there are around 50,000 clones, roughly four fifths of which are singletons. Trimming at V came to 4 bases and at J to 2 bases, leaving 5 bases not matched to a gene. Germline V gene sequence: CDR1 SGHRS, CDR2 YFSETQ. CDR3 length equals 16 residues. The data belong to a study of T cells in localized non-small cell lung cancer. Whole-study findings and limits: T cell clonality was highest in uninvolved adjacent lung, above tumor. Adjacent lung exhibited a median of 57 among the 100 most abundant tumor clones. The study linked higher blood T cell density to longer overall survival.

J is TRBJ2-2 and V is TRBV5-1; 10 nucleotides match TRBD1. The origin of this receptor is a female donor older than 55 with stage II squamous cell lung carcinoma. Specimen: peripheral blood, collected before any cancer treatment. The CDR3 bases are TGCGCCAGCAGCCTCACGACAGGGGGCAACACCGGGGAGCTGTTTTTT. It yields the protein CASSLTTGGNTGELFF.